The 13 T cell receptor beta chains below were found in one sample sequenced in a study of T cell clonotyping in hematopoietic cell transplantation. Using immunoSEQ multiplex PCR, the repertoire was profiled, and TCRdb retains in-frame clones only, with some absent. The sample lists under 12,000 clones, 46% occurring once. The input for sequencing was PBMCs, taken 30 days after allogeneic stem cell transplant. These receptors were obtained from a male patient aged 50 to 60 who had an allogeneic stem cell transplant from an unrelated donor, so the T cells may come from the graft donor. Some clones in this sample may be carry-over from other donors' samples.

V and J are TRBV19 and TRBJ2-5; TRBD2 aligns across 8 bases. CDR1 is LNHDA and CDR2 is SQIVND in the germline V gene (reference sequence). V was pared by 7 bases and J by 2 bases, with 9 bases of the junction left unmatched. There are 15 residues in the CDR3. This CDR3 is CASTPGGGFQETQYF. Written as DNA, the CDR3 is TGTGCCAGTACCCCCGGGGGGGGATTTCAAGAGACCCAGTACTTC.

V is TRBV11-3 and J is TRBJ2-7; D may correspond to TRBD1 or TRBD2 (5 bases each). Per germline, CDR1 SGHNT and CDR2 YENEEA. This CDR3 is 17 amino acids long. V lost 0 bases and J lost 5, with 20 bases in between. CDR3 region: CASSLDLVGVPYNEQYF. For the CDR3, the DNA is TGTGCCAGCAGCTTAGATCTCGTGGGGGTCCCCTACAACGAGCAGTACTTC.

This clone has only a few counts. The chain recombines TRBV19 with TRBJ2-7; 10 bases agree with TRBD1. The V segment lost 5 bases and the J segment 6 bases; nucleotides outside the gene matches: 10. Per the germline V gene, CDR1 is LNHDA and CDR2 is SQIVND (reference sequence). The CDR3 covers 15 residues. The CDR3 DNA follows: TGTGCCAGTAGTGTGACAGGGGGCGCTTTCTCCGAGCAGTACTTC. It translates to CASSVTGGAFSEQYF.

This clone is medium-sized. The gene calls are TRBV4-1 and TRBJ2-6; D uncertain. CDR3 size: 16 residues. V was trimmed by 4 bases and J by 0 bases, leaving 10 bases between them. CDR1 and CDR2 from the germline V gene are MGHRA and YSYEKL. The CDR3 DNA is TGCGCCAGCAGCCGAGGAGACGGCTCTGGGGCCAACGTCCTGACTTTC. It specifies CASSRGDGSGANVLTF.

This clone was counted a few times. This chain joins TRBV4-3 and TRBJ1-5, with D perhaps TRBD1 (5 bases). The CDR3 is 14 residues long. V lost 1 base and J lost 6, with 10 bases in between. The germline CDR1 and CDR2 sequences are LGHNA and YSLEER. CDR3 sequence reads: CASSQGAGGQPQHF. CDR3 DNA: TGCGCCAGCAGCCAAGGGGCGGGGGGTCAGCCCCAGCATTTT.

This clone was seen a few times. J is TRBJ2-1 and V is TRBV16, with 11 nucleotides matching TRBD2. Germline V gene lookup returns CDR1 KGHSY and CDR2 FQNENV. After removal of 3 bases from V and 8 bases from J, the junction contained 6 bases not matched to a gene. The CDR3 contains 15 residues. In DNA, the CDR3 is TGTGCCAGCAGCCAGACTAGCGGGGTCGGCGATGAGCAGTTCTTC. This codes for CASSQTSGVGDEQFF.

The chain uses TRBV5-6 and TRBJ2-7, with 9 bases identical to TRBD1. CDR1 and CDR2 from the germline V gene are SGHDT and YYEEEE. CDR3 size: 14 residues. J was trimmed by 3 bases and V by 5 bases; bases with no gene match: 6. The CDR3: CASSSGTGIYEQYF. CDR3 DNA: TGTGCCAGCAGTTCCGGGACAGGGATCTACGAGCAGTACTTC.

CDR3 amino acids: CSVRVAEAFF. CDR3 sequence (DNA): TGCAGCGTTCGGGTGGCTGAAGCTTTCTTT. V gene TRBV29-1 combines with J gene TRBJ1-1; D remains ambiguous. Looked up from germline, CDR1 is SQVTM and CDR2 is ANQGSEA. This CDR3 comprises 10 residues. Trimming took off 5 bases at V and 6 bases at J, with 7 bases between the two ends.

The rearrangement links TRBV6-1 to TRBJ2-7; 7 positions agree with TRBD2. Trimming took 2 bases from V and 2 from J; bases not matched to a gene: 6. CDR1 and CDR2 (germline): MNHNS, SASEGT. The CDR3 is made up of 15 amino acids. Here the CDR3 reads CASSELRGGTYEQYF. The CDR3 DNA sequence: TGTGCCAGCAGTGAATTGCGGGGAGGGACCTACGAGCAGTACTTC.

The chain has TRBV7-9 and TRBJ2-3, with TRBD2 identical over 8 bases. CDR3 length equals 15 residues. J lost 6 bases, V lost 4 bases, and 9 bases had no gene match. Germline V lookup: CDR1 SEHNR, CDR2 FQNEAQ (reference sequence). CDR3 bases: TGTGCCAGCAGCTCCCTCCCGGGAGGGGCCGATACGCAGTATTTT. Translating it yields CASSSLPGGADTQYF.

This clone was detected only a few times. J is TRBJ1-5 and V is TRBV4-1; no clear D. The germline V gene has CDR1 MGHRA and CDR2 YSYEKL. Trimming cost V 0 bases and J 5 bases, with 5 bases left between them. This CDR3 has 13 residues. The CDR3 protein is CASSQDPDQPQHF. In DNA, the CDR3 is TGCGCCAGCAGCCAAGATCCAGATCAGCCCCAGCATTTT.

The table lists this clone with a few counts. The chain links TRBV30 to TRBJ1-1, with a possible D match to TRBD1 (5 bases). Germline assignment: CDR1 GTSNPN and CDR2 SVGIG (reference sequence). The V gene lost 4 bases and the J gene lost 10 bases, with 10 bases spanning the gap. CDR3 length equals 10 residues. The CDR3 nucleotides read TGTGCCTGGATAGCGGGGGGAGCTTTCTTT. This translates into CAWIAGGAFF.

This chain links TRBV9 with TRBJ2-3; TRBD1 or TRBD2 may be the D gene (5 bases each). The V and J ends lost 4 bases and 3 bases respectively, with 15 bases between them. The CDR3 consists of 15 residues. CDR1 and CDR2 (germline): SGDLS, YYNGEE. The CDR3 is CASSPDEGRTDTQYF. The DNA of the CDR3 is TGTGCCAGCAGCCCAGATGAGGGACGGACAGATACGCAGTATTTT.